These 25 T cell receptor beta chains were all obtained from the same sample, sequenced in a study of T-cell reconstitution after alpha-beta-depleted transplantation in children. Construction of the TCRbeta library involved unique molecular identifiers. TCRdb passed the PCR reads through MiXCR, listing each CDR3 protein once. This table has around 700,000 distinct CDR3 sequences, 10% to 15% appearing once. The sequencing here drew on PBMCs, taken before TCRalphabeta/CD19-depleted stem cell transplant. Receptors originate from a girl aged 2 to 9 with congenital amegakaryocytic thrombocytopenia, due to receive a stem cell transplant.

This clonotype was picked up many times. V gene TRBV20-1 combines with J gene TRBJ2-5; D unresolved. Germline-derived CDR1 and CDR2 are DFQATT and SNEGSKA (reference sequence). The CDR3 has 10 residues. V lost 4 bases and J lost 4, with 4 bases in between. CDR3 DNA sequence: TGCAGTGCTAAGGGAGAGACCCAGTACTTC. This codes for CSAKGETQYF.

This clonotype has ten or more counts. This chain's CDR3 is CSVVDRESNFYNYGYTF. The CDR3 nucleotides are TGCAGCGTCGTTGACAGGGAAAGTAATTTCTATAACTATGGCTACACCTTC. This chain links TRBV29-1 with TRBJ1-2, with TRBD1 matching over 7 bases. This CDR3 is built from 17 residues. Germline V gene sequence: CDR1 SQVTM, CDR2 ANQGSEA. V dropped 6 bases and J dropped 1; count of bases not matched to a gene: 17. Filled out from reference TRBV29-1 and TRBJ1-2, the complete variable domain reads SAVISQKPSRDICQRGTSLTIQCQVDSQVTMMFWYRQQPGQSLTLIATANQGSEATYESGFVIDKFPISRPNLTFSTLTVSNMSPEDSSIYLCSVVDRESNFYNYGYTFGSGTRLTVV.

This clonotype was detected a few times. The gene calls are TRBV20-1 and TRBJ1-4; D gene ambiguous. V was trimmed by 4 bases and J by 8 bases, leaving 11 bases between them. CDR3 length: 12 residues. The germline gives CDR1 DFQATT, CDR2 SNEGSKA (reference sequence). CDR3 sequence reads: CSATRAGEKLFF. For the CDR3, the DNA is TGCAGTGCTACCCGGGCCGGGGAAAAACTGTTTTTT.

This clonotype has just a few counts. The chain joins TRBV29-1 to TRBJ2-7; TRBD2 matches 12 bases. This CDR3 is built from 14 residues. Germline CDR1 reads SQVTM; CDR2 reads ANQGSEA. V lost 6 bases to trimming and J lost 6 bases; unmatched junction nucleotides: 9. This chain's CDR3 is CSVRTSGKGLEQYF. The CDR3 DNA reads TGCAGCGTGCGGACTAGCGGGAAAGGACTCGAGCAGTACTTC.

A note on this clonotype: The junction shows a germline mismatch at one end, possibly a read error. The chain carries TRBV6-1 and TRBJ2-2, with D possibly TRBD2 on 5 matching bases. The length of the CDR3 is 13 residues. Germline values: CDR1 MNHNS, CDR2 SASEGT. CDR3 in DNA: TGTGCCAGCAGTGATTCGAACACCGGGGAGCCGTTTTTT. Residues: CASSDSNTGEPFF.

This clonotype was seen ten or more times. This rearrangement joins TRBV20-1 to TRBJ2-5, with D possibly being TRBD1 (5 bases). This CDR3 comprises 16 residues. The V gene's germline CDR1 is DFQATT and CDR2 SNEGSKA (reference sequence). Trimming removed 3 bases at V and 0 bases at J, with 17 bases between. The CDR3 bases are TGCAGTGCTAGTCAGGGCGGTCCCCGATACCAAGAGACCCAGTACTTC. Protein: CSASQGGPRYQETQYF.

This clonotype was detected ten times or more. The CDR3 nucleotides are TGCGCCAGCAGGGCTAGCGGGCTCCGGGATACGCAGTATTTT. Its translation: CASRASGLRDTQYF. This sequence joins TRBV5-1 and TRBJ2-3; 8 nucleotides agree with TRBD2. This CDR3 is built from 14 residues. The V segment lost 5 bases and the J segment 6 bases; nucleotides outside the gene matches: 8. The germline CDR1 and CDR2 sequences are SGHRS and YFSETQ.

This clonotype was counted only a few times. The chain carries TRBV5-1 and TRBJ2-7; D perhaps matches TRBD1 (5 bases). Trimming cost V 4 bases and J 1 base, with 15 bases left between them. The CDR3 length is 15 residues. Germline V gene data show CDR1 as SGHRS and CDR2 as YFSETQ. CDR3 nucleotide sequence: TGCGCCAGCAGCCCAATGGACATGCAGTCCTACGAGCAGTACTTC. Its protein product is CASSPMDMQSYEQYF.

The chain's CDR3 is CASIPTGGYTGELFF. The CDR3 DNA sequence: TGTGCCAGCATACCGACAGGGGGATACACCGGGGAGCTGTTTTTT. The chain joins TRBV6-4 to TRBJ2-2, with 9 positions matching TRBD1. The CDR3 loop spans 15 amino acids. V was clipped by 7 bases and J by 3 bases; unmatched bases: 6. Germline V gives CDR1 MRHNA, CDR2 SNTAGT.

For the CDR3, the DNA is TGCGCCAGCAGCAATGGGGACAGGACGAACTATGGCTACACCTTC. This translates into CASSNGDRTNYGYTF. This chain joins TRBV5-1 and TRBJ1-2; 8 nucleotides align to TRBD1. The V segment lost 4 bases and the J segment 2 bases; nucleotides outside the gene matches: 7. The CDR3 is 15 amino acids. Germline CDR1 SGHRS, CDR2 YFSETQ.

This clonotype was detected only a few times. This sequence joins TRBV7-3 and TRBJ2-7; 9 bases map to TRBD1. This CDR3 has 15 amino acids. J lost 5 bases, V lost 5 bases, and 10 bases had no gene match. CDR1 SGHTA and CDR2 FQGTGA come from the germline V gene. The CDR3 DNA reads as TGTGCCAGCAGCACAGGACAGGGGACCTCTAACGAGCAGTACTTC. It codes for CASSTGQGTSNEQYF.

The V and J genes are TRBV7-1 and TRBJ1-5; TRBD1 is a possible D gene (5 bases). TRBV7-1 is classed as an ORF, of uncertain function. The germline V and J ends were trimmed by 2 bases and 0 bases, with 29 bases remaining between them. The CDR3 consists of 22 residues. The CDR3 region is CASSSPDPSGYRLQNSNQPQHF. CDR3 sequence (DNA): TGTGCCAGCAGCTCACCGGACCCATCGGGGTACAGGCTTCAAAATAGCAATCAGCCCCAGCATTTT.

J is TRBJ1-3 and V is TRBV7-8; no definite D call. Germline values: CDR1 SGHVS, CDR2 FQNEAQ. The germline V and J ends were trimmed by 5 bases and 0 bases, with 17 bases remaining between them. The CDR3 extends over 17 amino acids. The CDR3: CASSPPQDRFSGNTIYF. CDR3 bases: TGTGCCAGCAGCCCTCCGCAAGACCGCTTCTCTGGAAACACCATATATTTT.

On this clonotype itself: A much larger clone sits a single nucleotide away, making a read error possible. This chain uses TRBV6-1 with TRBJ2-7; the match to TRBD2 covers 11 bases. Per the germline V gene, CDR1 is MNHNS and CDR2 is SASEGT. The CDR3 sequence is 17 residues long. The CDR3 reads CASIGTSGSFSSHEQYF. The CDR3 nucleotides read TGTGCCAGCATCGGGACTAGCGGTTCCTTCAGCTCCCACGAGCAGTACTTC.

This clonotype was counted between two and nine times. The V and J genes are TRBV20-1 and TRBJ2-3; 8 positions agree with TRBD1. The V and J ends lost 5 bases and 6 bases, in that order; junction bases with no gene match: 13. The CDR3 spans 15 residues. The germline gives CDR1 DFQATT, CDR2 SNEGSKA (reference sequence). CDR3 sequence (DNA): TGCAGTGCTGAGGGGTCAGGGGGCGAGCGGGATACGCAGTATTTT. Protein: CSAEGSGGERDTQYF.

The sample holds many counts of this clonotype. The rearrangement joins TRBV12-3 or TRBV12-4 to TRBJ2-5; the match to TRBD2 covers 14 bases. The CDR3 length is 16 residues. J gave up 7 bases and V 6 bases, and 10 bases lay outside the gene matches. The CDR3 here is CASSLSTSGRVATQYF. The CDR3 bases are TGTGCCAGCAGCCTATCGACTAGCGGGAGGGTCGCGACCCAGTACTTC.

This clonotype was counted many times. The gene calls are TRBV20-1 and TRBJ1-2, with 10 bases fitting TRBD1. The CDR3 length is 16 residues. V shed 2 bases and J 2 bases; nucleotides not matched to a gene: 8. CDR1 and CDR2 (germline): DFQATT, SNEGSKA (reference sequence). The CDR3 sequence: CSARSPRTGGNYGYTF. CDR3 sequence (DNA): TGCAGTGCTAGATCCCCACGGACAGGGGGGAACTATGGCTACACCTTC.

In the case of this clonotype: Since a much larger clone is just one base distant, this may be a read error. The CDR3 region has the DNA TGTGCCACCAGCAGAGTTTTACTGCCCGGGAACGAGCAGTACTTC. As protein: CATSRVLLPGNEQYF. This chain links TRBV15 with TRBJ2-7; D might be TRBD2 (5 bases). The V gene lost 1 base and the J gene lost 5 bases, with 15 bases spanning the gap. This CDR3 spans 15 amino acids. Germline V gene lookup returns CDR1 LNHNV and CDR2 YYDKDF (reference sequence). Drawing the rest from reference TRBV15 and TRBJ2-7, the complete variable domain is DAMVIQNPRYQVTQFGKPVTLSCSQTLNHNVMYWYQQKSSQAPKLLFHYYDKDFNNEADTPDNFQSRRPNTSFCFLDIRSPGLGDTAMYLCATSRVLLPGNEQYFGPGTRLTVT.

The rearrangement uses TRBV4-2 and TRBJ2-7; maybe TRBD2 (5 bases). This CDR3 is 16 amino acids long. Trimming took 2 bases from V and 3 from J, leaving 17 bases between them. CDR1 is LGHNA, CDR2 YNFKEQ, per germline. CDR3 sequence: CASSQLSGLTDYEQYF. The CDR3 DNA sequence: TGTGCCAGCAGCCAATTGTCCGGACTGACGGACTACGAGCAGTACTTC.

This chain links TRBV5-1 with TRBJ2-1; no definite D call. The CDR3 extends over 13 amino acids. CDR1 is SGHRS, CDR2 YFSETQ, per germline. The V gene lost 7 bases and the J gene lost 8 bases, with 16 bases spanning the gap. CDR3 in amino acids: CASRPTPYDEQFF. CDR3 DNA: TGCGCCAGCCGACCTACGCCTTACGATGAGCAGTTCTTC.

CDR3 protein: CSAKRMLAGGFGAETQYF. In nucleotides, the CDR3 is TGCAGTGCAAAGAGGATGCTAGCGGGAGGTTTCGGTGCGGAGACCCAGTACTTC. The V call is TRBV20-1, the J call TRBJ2-5; 11 bases map to TRBD2. The V gene's germline CDR1 is DFQATT and CDR2 SNEGSKA (reference sequence). Losses at the gene ends were 6 bases for V and 5 bases for J; bases not matched to a gene: 20. The CDR3 has 18 residues.

This clonotype was counted ten times or more. This rearrangement joins TRBV20-1 to TRBJ2-1; TRBD2 aligns across 13 bases. Trimming at V came to 1 base and at J to 2 bases, leaving 8 bases not matched to a gene. There are 18 residues in the CDR3. Germline CDR1 reads DFQATT; CDR2 reads SNEGSKA (reference sequence). This CDR3 reads CSARAHSTSGRTYNEQFF. The CDR3 DNA reads TGCAGTGCTAGAGCCCACTCGACTAGCGGGAGGACCTACAATGAGCAGTTCTTC.

This clonotype was observed at least ten times. This chain connects TRBV7-2 to TRBJ2-2, with 8 bases aligning to TRBD2. With 2 bases clipped from V and 7 bases from J, the junction kept 6 bases outside the gene matches. CDR1 is SGHTA and CDR2 is FQGNSA in the germline V gene. This CDR3 has 15 amino acids. CDR3 bases: TGTGCCAGCAGCTTATCCAGCGGGAGTGGCGGGGAGCTGTTTTTT. Translated, it gives CASSLSSGSGGELFF.

This chain links TRBV7-2 with TRBJ2-7, with 9 bases matching TRBD1. CDR3 size: 15 residues. CDR1 is SGHTA, CDR2 FQGNSA, per germline. Trimming took 5 bases from V and 3 from J; bases not matched to a gene: 8. The CDR3 bases are TGTGCCAGCAGCAAAGCCGGGACAGGGTTCTACGAGCAGTACTTC. It encodes CASSKAGTGFYEQYF.

A single count supports this clonotype. The rearrangement uses TRBV30 and TRBJ2-2; 10 bases align to TRBD1. CDR3 length: 14 amino acids. V was pared by 5 bases and J by 5 bases, with 5 bases of the junction left unmatched. CDR1 and CDR2 from the germline V gene are GTSNPN and SVGIG (reference sequence). The CDR3 here is CAWGQGGGTGELFF. The CDR3 region has the DNA TGTGCCTGGGGACAGGGGGGTGGAACCGGGGAGCTGTTTTTT.